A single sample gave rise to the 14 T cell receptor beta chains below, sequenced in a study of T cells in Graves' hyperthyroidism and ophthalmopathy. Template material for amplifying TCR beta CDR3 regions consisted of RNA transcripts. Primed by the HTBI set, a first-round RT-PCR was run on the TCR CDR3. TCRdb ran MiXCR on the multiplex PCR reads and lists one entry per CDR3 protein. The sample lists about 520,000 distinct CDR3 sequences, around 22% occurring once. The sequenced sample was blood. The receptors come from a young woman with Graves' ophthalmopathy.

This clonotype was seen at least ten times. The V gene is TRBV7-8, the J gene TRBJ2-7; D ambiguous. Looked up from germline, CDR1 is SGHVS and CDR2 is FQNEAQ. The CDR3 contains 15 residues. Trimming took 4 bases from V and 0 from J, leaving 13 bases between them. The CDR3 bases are TGTGCCAGCAGCTATACCCTGGGCAGCTCCTACGAGCAGTACTTC. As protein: CASSYTLGSSYEQYF.

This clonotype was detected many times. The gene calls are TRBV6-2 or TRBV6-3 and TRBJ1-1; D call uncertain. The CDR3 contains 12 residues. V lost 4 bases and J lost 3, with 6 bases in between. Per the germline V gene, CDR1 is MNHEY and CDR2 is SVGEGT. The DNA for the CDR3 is TGTGCCAGCAGTTTAGTTCACACTGAAGCTTTCTTT. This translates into CASSLVHTEAFF.

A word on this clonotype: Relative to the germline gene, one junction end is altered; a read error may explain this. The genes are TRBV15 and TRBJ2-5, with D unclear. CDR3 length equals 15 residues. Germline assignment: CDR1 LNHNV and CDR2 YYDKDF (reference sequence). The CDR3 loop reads CATSSDLGEQGTQYF. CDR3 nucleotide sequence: TGTGCCACTAGCAGTGATCTAGGCGAACAAGGGACCCAGTACTTC.

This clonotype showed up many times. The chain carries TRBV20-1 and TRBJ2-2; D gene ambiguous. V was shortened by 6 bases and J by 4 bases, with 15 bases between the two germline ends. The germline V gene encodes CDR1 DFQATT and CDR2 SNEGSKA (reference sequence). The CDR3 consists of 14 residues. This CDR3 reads CSATLRFSTGELFF. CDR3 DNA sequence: TGCAGTGCCACCCTCCGCTTCAGCACCGGGGAGCTGTTTTTT.

CDR3 coding DNA: TGTGCCAGCAGTTTTCCGGGCCGCCCGACGGTTTGGGAGAACACTGAAGCTTTCTTT. As protein: CASSFPGRPTVWENTEAFF. The chain links TRBV25-1 to TRBJ1-1, with no clear D. The V gene lost 5 bases and the J gene lost 1 base, with 26 bases spanning the gap. The CDR3 runs 19 residues. Germline loops: CDR1 MGHDK, CDR2 SYGVNS.

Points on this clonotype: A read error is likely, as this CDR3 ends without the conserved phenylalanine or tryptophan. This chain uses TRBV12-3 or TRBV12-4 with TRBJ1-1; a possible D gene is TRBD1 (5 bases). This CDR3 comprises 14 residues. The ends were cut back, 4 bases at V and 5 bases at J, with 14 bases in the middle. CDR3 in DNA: TGTGCCAGCAGTTCTAACACGGGGGAGACTGAAGCTTTCGTT. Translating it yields CASSSNTGETEAFV.

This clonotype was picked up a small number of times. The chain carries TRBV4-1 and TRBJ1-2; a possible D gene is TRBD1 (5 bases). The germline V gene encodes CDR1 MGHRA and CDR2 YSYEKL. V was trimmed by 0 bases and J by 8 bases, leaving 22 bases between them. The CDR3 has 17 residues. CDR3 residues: CASSQELLRDRIGGYTF. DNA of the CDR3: TGCGCCAGCAGCCAAGAACTCCTCCGGGACCGCATCGGGGGCTACACCTTC.

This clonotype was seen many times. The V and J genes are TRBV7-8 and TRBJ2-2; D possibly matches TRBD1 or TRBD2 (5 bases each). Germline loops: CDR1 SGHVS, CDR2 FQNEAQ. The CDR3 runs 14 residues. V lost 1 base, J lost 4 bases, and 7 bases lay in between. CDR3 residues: CASSLGGITGELFF. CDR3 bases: TGTGCCAGCAGCTTAGGGGGGATCACCGGGGAGCTGTTTTTT.

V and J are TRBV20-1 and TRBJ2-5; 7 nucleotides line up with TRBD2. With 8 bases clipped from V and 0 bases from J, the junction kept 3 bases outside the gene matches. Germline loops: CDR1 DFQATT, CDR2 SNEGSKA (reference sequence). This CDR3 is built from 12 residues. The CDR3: CSSGGYQETQYF. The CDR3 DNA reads TGCAGTTCGGGAGGTTACCAAGAGACCCAGTACTTC.

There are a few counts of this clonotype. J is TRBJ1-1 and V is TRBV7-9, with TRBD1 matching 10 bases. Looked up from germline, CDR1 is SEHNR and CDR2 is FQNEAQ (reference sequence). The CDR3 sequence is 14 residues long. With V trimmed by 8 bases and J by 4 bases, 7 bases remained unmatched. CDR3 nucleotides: TGTGCCAGCGGGCCGGACAGGGGGATCACTGAAGCTTTCTTT. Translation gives CASGPDRGITEAFF.

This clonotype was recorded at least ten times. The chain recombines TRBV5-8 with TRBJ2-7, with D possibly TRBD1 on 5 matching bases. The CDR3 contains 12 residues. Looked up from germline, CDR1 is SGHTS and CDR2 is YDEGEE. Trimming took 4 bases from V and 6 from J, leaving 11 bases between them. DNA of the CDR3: TGTGCCAGCAGCCCCATGGGGCTCGAGCAGTACTTC. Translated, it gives CASSPMGLEQYF.

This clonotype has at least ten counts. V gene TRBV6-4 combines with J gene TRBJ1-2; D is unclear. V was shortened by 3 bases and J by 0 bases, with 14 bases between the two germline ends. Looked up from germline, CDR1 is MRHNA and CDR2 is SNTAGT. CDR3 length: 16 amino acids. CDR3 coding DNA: TGTGCCAGCAGTGAGACCCAGGTCAAAGCTAACTATGGCTACACCTTC. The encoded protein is CASSETQVKANYGYTF.

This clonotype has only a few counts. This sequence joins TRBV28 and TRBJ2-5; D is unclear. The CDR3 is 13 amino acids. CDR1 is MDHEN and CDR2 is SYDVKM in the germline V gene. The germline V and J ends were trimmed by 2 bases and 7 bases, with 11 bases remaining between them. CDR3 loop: CASSLNHWGTQYF. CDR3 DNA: TGTGCCAGCAGTTTAAACCATTGGGGGACCCAGTACTTC.

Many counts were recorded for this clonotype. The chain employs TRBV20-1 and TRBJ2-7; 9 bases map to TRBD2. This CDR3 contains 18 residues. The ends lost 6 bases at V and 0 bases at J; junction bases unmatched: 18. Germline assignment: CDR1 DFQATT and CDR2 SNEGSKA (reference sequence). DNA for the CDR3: TGCAGTGCCAGCCCCTGGGGTAGCGGGGGCCTTACCTCCTACGAGCAGTACTTC. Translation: CSASPWGSGGLTSYEQYF.